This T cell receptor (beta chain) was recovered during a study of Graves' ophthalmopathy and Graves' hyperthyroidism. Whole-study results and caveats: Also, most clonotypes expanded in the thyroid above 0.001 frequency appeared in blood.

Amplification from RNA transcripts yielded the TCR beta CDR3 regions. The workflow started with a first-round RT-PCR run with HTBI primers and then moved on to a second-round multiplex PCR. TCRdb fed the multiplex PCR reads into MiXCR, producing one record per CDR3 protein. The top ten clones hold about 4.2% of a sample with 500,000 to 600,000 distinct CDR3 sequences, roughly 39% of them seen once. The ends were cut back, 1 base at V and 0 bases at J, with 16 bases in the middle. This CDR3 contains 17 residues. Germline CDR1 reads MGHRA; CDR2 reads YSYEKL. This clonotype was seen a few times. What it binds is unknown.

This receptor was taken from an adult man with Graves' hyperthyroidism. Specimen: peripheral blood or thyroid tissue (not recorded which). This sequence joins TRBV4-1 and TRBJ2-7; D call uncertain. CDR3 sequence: CASSQVPSGESSYEQYF. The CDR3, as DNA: TGCGCCAGCAGCCAAGTCCCCTCAGGCGAGAGCTCCTACGAGCAGTACTTC.